The 13 T cell receptor beta chains given below trace back to one sample, sequenced in a study of identical twins. TCRdb fed the 5' RACE reads into MiXCR, producing one record per CDR3 protein. Among 1,800,000 or so distinct CDR3 sequences, around a third were seen once, and the ten largest hold more than 0.25%. Sequencing input: cord blood. The source is a newborn girl in good health.

This clonotype was observed once. The chain employs TRBV6-1 and TRBJ2-2; 8 bases are shared with TRBD2. The V and J ends lost 10 bases and 5 bases, in that order; junction bases with no gene match: 21. Germline CDR1 is MNHNS and CDR2 is SASEGT. CDR3 length equals 18 residues. The CDR3 DNA is TGTGCCAACTCCGAGTGGGAAACTAGCGGTAGTTGGACCGGGGAGCTGTTTTTT. Amino acids: CANSEWETSGSWTGELFF.

The V and J genes are TRBV7-2 and TRBJ2-2, with 9 bases matching TRBD2. Trimming took 1 base from V and 4 from J; bases not matched to a gene: 4. Per the germline V gene, CDR1 is SGHTA and CDR2 is FQGNSA. CDR3 length equals 16 residues. The CDR3 sequence is CASSLVAGGITGELFF. CDR3 nucleotides: TGTGCCAGCAGCTTAGTTGCGGGAGGGATCACCGGGGAGCTGTTTTTT.

The chain joins TRBV28 to TRBJ2-7; D might be TRBD1 (7 bases). Germline CDR1 and CDR2: MDHEN and SYDVKM. The CDR3 length is 14 residues. V was clipped by 6 bases and J by 3 bases, with 15 bases between them. In DNA form, the CDR3 reads TGTGCCAGCAGAAGACAGGGAGGTAACTACGAGCAGTACTTC. Translating it yields CASRRQGGNYEQYF.

CDR3: CASSPWTGEYTEAFF. CDR3 DNA sequence: TGTGCCAGCAGCCCGTGGACAGGGGAGTACACTGAAGCTTTCTTT. The V gene is TRBV7-8, the J gene TRBJ1-1; 9 positions agree with TRBD1. This CDR3 spans 15 amino acids. From germline, CDR1 is SGHVS and CDR2 FQNEAQ. After removal of 5 bases from V and 3 bases from J, the junction contained 7 bases not matched to a gene.

The chain is built from TRBV11-2 and TRBJ2-1, with D possibly being TRBD2 (6 bases). Germline loops: CDR1 SGHAT, CDR2 FQNNGV. The CDR3 is made up of 17 amino acids. The ends were cut back, 5 bases at V and 5 bases at J, with 22 bases in the middle. CDR3 sequence: CASSETLWGRLDNEQFF. The CDR3 DNA sequence: TGTGCCAGCAGCGAGACCTTGTGGGGGAGGCTCGACAATGAGCAGTTCTTC.

J is TRBJ2-1 and V is TRBV6-6, with D perhaps TRBD1 (5 bases). Trimming stripped 0 bases from V and 4 bases from J, with 13 bases between. The CDR3 length is 16 residues. The V gene's germline CDR1 is MNHNY and CDR2 SVGAGI (reference sequence). Here the CDR3 DNA reads TGTGCCAGCAGTTACTCCTTAGCAGGGCGGTACAATGAGCAGTTCTTC. Translation: CASSYSLAGRYNEQFF.

This chain joins TRBV6-6 and TRBJ1-5; D uncertain. Trimming removed 2 bases at V and 0 bases at J, with 8 bases between. CDR3 size: 15 residues. Germline CDR1 MNHNY, CDR2 SVGAGI (reference sequence). DNA of the CDR3: TGTGCCAGCAGTTACAGGGTGAATAGCAATCAGCCCCAGCATTTT. Translated, it gives CASSYRVNSNQPQHF.

Only a few counts were recorded for this clonotype. The chain uses TRBV4-1 and TRBJ2-4, with 8 bases identical to TRBD2. Losses at the gene ends were 1 base for V and 1 base for J; bases not matched to a gene: 6. CDR3 length: 17 amino acids. The germline V gene encodes CDR1 MGHRA and CDR2 YSYEKL. In DNA form, the CDR3 reads TGCGCCAGCAGCCAAGTCCCGCCGGGGGGGGCCAAAAACATTCAGTACTTC. This gives the protein CASSQVPPGGAKNIQYF.

This clonotype was found a few times. The chain carries TRBV29-1 and TRBJ2-3; TRBD2 might be the D (7 bases). CDR1 and CDR2 (germline): SQVTM, ANQGSEA. Deletions cut 6 bases from V and 4 bases from J, with 20 bases between. The length of the CDR3 is 15 residues. In DNA, the CDR3 is TGCAGCGTCTCCCTCACCCCGGGGGGCGCAGATACGCAGTATTTT. Translation gives CSVSLTPGGADTQYF.

Ten or more counts support this clonotype. J is TRBJ2-5 and V is TRBV27; 12 nucleotides agree with TRBD2. The J call is uncertain, as TRBJ2-7 better fits the DNA end. The CDR3 contains 14 residues. Germline loops: CDR1 MNHEY, CDR2 SMNVEV (reference sequence). This CDR3 reads CASSSGLAGFEQYF. The DNA of the CDR3 is TGTGCCAGCAGTTCAGGACTAGCGGGGTTCGAGCAGTACTTC.

This clonotype was counted between two and nine times. The rearrangement links TRBV6-6 to TRBJ2-5; D not resolved. The CDR3 sequence is 12 residues long. With 5 bases removed from V and 0 bases from J, the gap between germline ends came to 4 bases. Germline V gives CDR1 MNHNY, CDR2 SVGAGI (reference sequence). CDR3 DNA sequence: TGTGCCAGCAGTATGTACCAAGAGACCCAGTACTTC. It translates to CASSMYQETQYF.

This chain uses TRBV19 with TRBJ1-2; 7 bases agree with TRBD1. The CDR3 runs 15 residues. The junction had 12 bases not matched to a gene; V was cut back by 6 bases and J by 5 bases. Per germline, CDR1 LNHDA and CDR2 SQIVND (reference sequence). As DNA, the CDR3 is TGTGCCAGTAGGCACGGACAGGTTCAGCGGTATGGCTACACCTTC. This sequence encodes CASRHGQVQRYGYTF.

At least ten counts were recorded for this clonotype. The J gene is TRBJ2-1, the V gene TRBV24-1; D is unclear. This CDR3 has 14 amino acids. Between the trimmed V and J ends, which lost 4 bases and 5 bases, there was a span of 11 bases. Germline V lookup: CDR1 KGHDR, CDR2 SFDVKD. CDR3 bases: TGTGCCACCAGTGAGGGCAAGCCTAACAATGAGCAGTTCTTC. This codes for CATSEGKPNNEQFF.